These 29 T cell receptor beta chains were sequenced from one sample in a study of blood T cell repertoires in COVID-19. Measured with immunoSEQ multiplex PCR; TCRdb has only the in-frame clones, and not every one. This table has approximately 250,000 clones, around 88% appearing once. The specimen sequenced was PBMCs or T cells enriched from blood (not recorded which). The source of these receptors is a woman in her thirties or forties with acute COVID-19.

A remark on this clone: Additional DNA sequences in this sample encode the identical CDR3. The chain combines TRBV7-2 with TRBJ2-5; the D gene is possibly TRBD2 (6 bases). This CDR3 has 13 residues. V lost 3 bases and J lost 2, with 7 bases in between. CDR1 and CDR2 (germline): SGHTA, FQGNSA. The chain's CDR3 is CASSFSGQETQYF. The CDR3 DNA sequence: TGTGCCAGCAGCTTTAGCGGTCAAGAGACCCAGTACTTC.

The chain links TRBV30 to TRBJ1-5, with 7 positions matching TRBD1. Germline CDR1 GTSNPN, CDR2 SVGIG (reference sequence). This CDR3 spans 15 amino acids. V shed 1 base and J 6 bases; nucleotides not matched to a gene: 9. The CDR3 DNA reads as TGTGCCTGGAGTGAAAAAACAGGGGTCGGTCAGCCCCAGCATTTT. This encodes CAWSEKTGVGQPQHF.

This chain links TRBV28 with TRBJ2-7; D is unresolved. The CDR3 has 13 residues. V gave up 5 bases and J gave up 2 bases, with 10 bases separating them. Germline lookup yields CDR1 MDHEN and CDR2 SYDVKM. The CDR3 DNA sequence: TGTGCCAGCAGTAAAGCCAGGCCCTACGAGCAGTACGTC. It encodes CASSKARPYEQYV.

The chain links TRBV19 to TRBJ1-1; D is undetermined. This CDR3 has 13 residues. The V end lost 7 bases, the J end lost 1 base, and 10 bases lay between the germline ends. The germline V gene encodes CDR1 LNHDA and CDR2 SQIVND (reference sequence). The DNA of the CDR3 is TGTGCCAGTATACCGGTGTCGAACACTGAAGCTTTCTTT. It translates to CASIPVSNTEAFF.

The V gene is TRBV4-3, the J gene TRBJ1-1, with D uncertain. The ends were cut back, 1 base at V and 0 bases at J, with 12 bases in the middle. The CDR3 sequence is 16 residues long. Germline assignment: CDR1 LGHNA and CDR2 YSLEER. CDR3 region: CASSQAGAGMNTEAFF. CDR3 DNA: TGCGCCAGCAGCCAAGCGGGTGCGGGGATGAACACTGAAGCTTTCTTT.

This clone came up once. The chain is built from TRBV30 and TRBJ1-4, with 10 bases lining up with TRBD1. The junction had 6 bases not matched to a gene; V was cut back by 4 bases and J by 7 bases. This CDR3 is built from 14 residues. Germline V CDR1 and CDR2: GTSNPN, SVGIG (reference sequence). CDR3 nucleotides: TGTGCCTGGAACCCGACAGGGGGCGGTGAAAAACTGTTTTTT. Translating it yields CAWNPTGGGEKLFF. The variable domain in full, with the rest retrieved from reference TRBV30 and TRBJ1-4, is SQTIHQWPATLVQPVGSPLSLECTVEGTSNPNLYWYRQAAGRGLQLLFYSVGIGQISSEVPQNLSASRPQDRQFILSSKKLLLSDSGFYLCAWNPTGGGEKLFFGSGTQLSVL.

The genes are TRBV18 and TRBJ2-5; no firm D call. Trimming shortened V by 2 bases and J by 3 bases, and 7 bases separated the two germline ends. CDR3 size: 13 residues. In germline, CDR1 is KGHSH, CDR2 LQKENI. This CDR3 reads CASSPGDEETQYF. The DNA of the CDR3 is TGTGCCAGCTCACCAGGAGATGAAGAGACCCAGTACTTC.

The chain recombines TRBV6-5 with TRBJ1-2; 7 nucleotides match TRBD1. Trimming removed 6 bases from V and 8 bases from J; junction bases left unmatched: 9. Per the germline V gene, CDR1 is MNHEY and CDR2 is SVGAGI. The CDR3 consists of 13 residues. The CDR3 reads CASRTGAEEGYTF. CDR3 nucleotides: TGTGCCAGCAGAACAGGGGCTGAGGAGGGCTACACCTTC.

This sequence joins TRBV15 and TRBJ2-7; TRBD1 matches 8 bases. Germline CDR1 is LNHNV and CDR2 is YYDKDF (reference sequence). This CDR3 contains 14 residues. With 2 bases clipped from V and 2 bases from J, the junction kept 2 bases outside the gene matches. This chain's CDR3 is CATSRQGATYEQYF. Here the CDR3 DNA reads TGTGCCACCAGCAGACAGGGGGCGACCTACGAGCAGTACTTC.

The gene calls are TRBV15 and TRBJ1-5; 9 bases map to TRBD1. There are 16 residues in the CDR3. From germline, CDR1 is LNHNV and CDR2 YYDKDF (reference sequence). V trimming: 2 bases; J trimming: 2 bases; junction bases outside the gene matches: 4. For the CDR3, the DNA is TGTGCCACCAGCAGACGTCGACAGGGGGGCAATCAGCCCCAGCATTTT. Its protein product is CATSRRRQGGNQPQHF.

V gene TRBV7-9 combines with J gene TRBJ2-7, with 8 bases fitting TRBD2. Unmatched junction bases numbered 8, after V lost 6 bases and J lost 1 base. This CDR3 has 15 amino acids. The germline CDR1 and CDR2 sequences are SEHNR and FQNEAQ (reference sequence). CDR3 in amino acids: CASSSGLVRSYEQYF. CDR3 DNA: TGTGCCAGCAGTTCGGGACTAGTTCGATCCTACGAGCAGTACTTC.

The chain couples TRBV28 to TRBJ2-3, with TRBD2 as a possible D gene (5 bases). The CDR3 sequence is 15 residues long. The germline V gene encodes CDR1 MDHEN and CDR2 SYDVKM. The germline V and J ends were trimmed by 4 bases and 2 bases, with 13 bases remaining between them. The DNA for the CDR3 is TGTGCCAGCAGTTCCCGCGAGCGGCCCACAGATACGCAGTATTTT. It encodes CASSSRERPTDTQYF.

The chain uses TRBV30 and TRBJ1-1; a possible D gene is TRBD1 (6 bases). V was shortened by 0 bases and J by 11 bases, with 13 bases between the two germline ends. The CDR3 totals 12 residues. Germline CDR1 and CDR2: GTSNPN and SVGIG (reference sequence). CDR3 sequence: CAWSVRGGHAFF. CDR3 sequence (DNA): TGTGCCTGGAGTGTACGGGGGGGACACGCTTTCTTT.

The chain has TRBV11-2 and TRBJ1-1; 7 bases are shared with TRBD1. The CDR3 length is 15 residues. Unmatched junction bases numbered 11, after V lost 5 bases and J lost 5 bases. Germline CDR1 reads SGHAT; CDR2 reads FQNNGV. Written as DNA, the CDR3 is TGTGCCAGCAGCCCGACTGACAGGGTCGGGACTGAAGCTTTCTTT. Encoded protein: CASSPTDRVGTEAFF. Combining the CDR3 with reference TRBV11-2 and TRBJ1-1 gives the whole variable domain EAGVAQSPRYKIIEKRQSVAFWCNPISGHATLYWYQQILGQGPKLLIQFQNNGVVDDSQLPKDRFSAERLKGVDSTLKIQPAKLEDSAVYLCASSPTDRVGTEAFFGQGTRLTVV.

This CDR3 is CATTGGVEFGYTF. CDR3 in DNA: TGTGCCACCACTGGGGGCGTAGAGTTTGGCTACACCTTC. The chain is built from TRBV28 and TRBJ1-2, with TRBD1 as a possible D gene (6 bases). Trimming pared 10 bases from V and 7 bases from J, leaving 19 bases between. Germline lookup yields CDR1 MDHEN and CDR2 SYDVKM. This CDR3 has 13 amino acids.

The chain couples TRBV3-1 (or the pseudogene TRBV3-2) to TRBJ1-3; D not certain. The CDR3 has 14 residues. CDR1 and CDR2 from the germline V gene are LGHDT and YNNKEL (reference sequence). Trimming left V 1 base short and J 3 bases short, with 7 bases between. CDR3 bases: TGTGCCAGCAGCCAAGGCCCGGGTGGAAACACCATATATTTT. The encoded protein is CASSQGPGGNTIYF.

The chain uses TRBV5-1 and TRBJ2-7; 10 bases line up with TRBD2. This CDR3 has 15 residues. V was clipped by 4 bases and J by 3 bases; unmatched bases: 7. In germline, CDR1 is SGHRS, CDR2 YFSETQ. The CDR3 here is CASSPQREGRYEQYF. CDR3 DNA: TGCGCCAGCAGCCCGCAGCGGGAGGGACGCTACGAGCAGTACTTC.

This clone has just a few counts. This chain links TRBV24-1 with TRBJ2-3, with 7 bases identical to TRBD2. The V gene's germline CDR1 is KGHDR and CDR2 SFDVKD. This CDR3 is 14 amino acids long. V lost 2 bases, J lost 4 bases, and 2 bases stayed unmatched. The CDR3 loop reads CATSDWGLSDTQYF. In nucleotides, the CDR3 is TGTGCCACCAGTGATTGGGGACTATCAGATACGCAGTATTTT.

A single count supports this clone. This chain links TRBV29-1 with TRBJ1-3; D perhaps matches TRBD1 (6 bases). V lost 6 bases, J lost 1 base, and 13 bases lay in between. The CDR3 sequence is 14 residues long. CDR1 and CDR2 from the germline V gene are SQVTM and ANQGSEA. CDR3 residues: CSVLGGESGNTIYF. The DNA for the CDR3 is TGCAGCGTCCTAGGGGGTGAATCTGGAAACACCATATATTTT.

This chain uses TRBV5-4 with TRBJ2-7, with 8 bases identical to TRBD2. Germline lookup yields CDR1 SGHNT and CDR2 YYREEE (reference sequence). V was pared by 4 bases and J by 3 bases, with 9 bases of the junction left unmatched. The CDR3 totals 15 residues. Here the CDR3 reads CASSKSGGGFYEQYF. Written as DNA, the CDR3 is TGTGCCAGCAGCAAAAGCGGGGGCGGGTTCTACGAGCAGTACTTC. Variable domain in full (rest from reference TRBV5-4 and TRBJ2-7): ETGVTQSPTHLIKTRGQQVTLRCSSQSGHNTVSWYQQALGQGPQFIFQYYREEENGRGNFPPRFSGLQFPNYSSELNVNALELDDSALYLCASSKSGGGFYEQYFGPGTRLTVT.

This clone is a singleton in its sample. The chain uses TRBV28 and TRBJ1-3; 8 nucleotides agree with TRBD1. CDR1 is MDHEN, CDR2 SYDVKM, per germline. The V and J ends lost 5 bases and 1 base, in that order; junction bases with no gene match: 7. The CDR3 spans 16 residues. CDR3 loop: CASSPPGQVSGNTIYF. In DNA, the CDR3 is TGTGCCAGCAGTCCACCGGGACAGGTATCTGGAAACACCATATATTTT.

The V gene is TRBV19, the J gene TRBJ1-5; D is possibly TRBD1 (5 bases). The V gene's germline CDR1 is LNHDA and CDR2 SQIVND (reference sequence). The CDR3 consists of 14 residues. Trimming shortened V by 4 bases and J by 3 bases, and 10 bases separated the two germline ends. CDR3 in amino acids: CASSSRGDNQPQHF. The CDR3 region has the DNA TGTGCCAGTAGTAGTAGGGGTGACAATCAGCCCCAGCATTTT.

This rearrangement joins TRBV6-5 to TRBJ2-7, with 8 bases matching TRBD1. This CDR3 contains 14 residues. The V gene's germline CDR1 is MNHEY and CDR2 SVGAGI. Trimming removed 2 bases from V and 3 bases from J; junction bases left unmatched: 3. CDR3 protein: CASSYRGQDYEQYF. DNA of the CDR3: TGTGCCAGCAGTTACAGGGGACAGGACTACGAGCAGTACTTC.

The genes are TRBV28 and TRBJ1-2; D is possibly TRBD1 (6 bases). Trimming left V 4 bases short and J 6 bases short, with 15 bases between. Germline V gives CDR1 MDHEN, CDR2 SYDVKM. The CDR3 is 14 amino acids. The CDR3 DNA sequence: TGTGCCAGCAGTTCCCCACGGGGGGCAGATGGCTACACCTTC. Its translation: CASSSPRGADGYTF.

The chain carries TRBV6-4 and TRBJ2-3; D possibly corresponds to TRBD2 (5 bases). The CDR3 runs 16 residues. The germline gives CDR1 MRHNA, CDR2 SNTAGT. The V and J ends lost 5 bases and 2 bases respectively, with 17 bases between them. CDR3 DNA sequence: TGTGCCAGCAGTCCCCAGAGGGTCTTATCCACAGATACGCAGTATTTT. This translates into CASSPQRVLSTDTQYF.

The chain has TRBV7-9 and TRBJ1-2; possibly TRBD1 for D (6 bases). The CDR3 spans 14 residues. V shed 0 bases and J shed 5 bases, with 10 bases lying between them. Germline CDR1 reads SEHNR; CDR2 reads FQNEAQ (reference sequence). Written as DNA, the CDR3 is TGTGCCAGCAGCTTAGCGACAGGACCTTATGGCTACACCTTC. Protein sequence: CASSLATGPYGYTF.

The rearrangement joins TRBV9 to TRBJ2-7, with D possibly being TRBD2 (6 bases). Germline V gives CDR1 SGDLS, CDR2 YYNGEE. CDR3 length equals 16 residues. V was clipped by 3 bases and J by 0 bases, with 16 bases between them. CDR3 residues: CASSGGRRDDSYEQYF. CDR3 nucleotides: TGTGCCAGCAGCGGGGGAAGGAGGGATGACTCCTACGAGCAGTACTTC.

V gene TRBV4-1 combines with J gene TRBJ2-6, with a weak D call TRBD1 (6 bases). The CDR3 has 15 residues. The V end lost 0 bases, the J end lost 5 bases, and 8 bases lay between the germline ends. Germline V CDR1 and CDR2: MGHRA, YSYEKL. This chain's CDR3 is CASSQETGRANVLTF. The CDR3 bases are TGCGCCAGCAGCCAAGAAACAGGGCGGGCCAACGTCCTGACTTTC.

The DNA of the CDR3 is TGTGCCAGCAGCACCCTAGCGGGAGGGGGTAATGAGCAGTTCTTC. Amino acid sequence: CASSTLAGGGNEQFF. The chain carries TRBV7-2 and TRBJ2-1, with 12 bases matching TRBD2. The CDR3 extends over 15 amino acids. The germline CDR1 and CDR2 sequences are SGHTA and FQGNSA. V shed 5 bases and J 7 bases; nucleotides not matched to a gene: 6.